The 5 T cell receptor beta chains reported below all come from one sample, sequenced in a study of blood T cell repertoires in COVID-19 (TCRdb year 2020). Libraries were constructed by the immunoSEQ multiplex PCR assay. Here the immuneACCESS table is served through TCRdb, limited to in-frame sequences with V and J called. Missing clones are a known gap in these copies; in checked studies unresolved V genes cover under half, and the rest lacks a known reason. This sample comprises a few hundred thousand clones, approximately 84% of them detected only once. Jointly, the top ten make up 3% of the sample. Source material: peripheral blood. The receptor set was obtained from a young woman who had recovered from COVID-19.

CDR3 region: CATSHGEKGEETQYF. The DNA for the CDR3 is TGTGCCACCAGCCACGGGGAGAAGGGAGAAGAGACCCAGTACTTC. V and J are TRBV24-1 and TRBJ2-5; weak D call: TRBD2 (5 bases). The CDR3 consists of 15 residues. Deletions cut 7 bases from V and 3 bases from J, with 17 bases between. Per germline, CDR1 KGHDR and CDR2 SFDVKD.

The V call is TRBV2, the J call TRBJ2-7; no clear D. The V end lost 8 bases, the J end lost 2 bases, and 13 bases lay between the germline ends. CDR3 length equals 13 residues. From germline, CDR1 is SNHLY and CDR2 FYNNEI. CDR3 DNA: TGTGCCAGCTGGATGACTCTTCCCTACGAGCAGTACTTC. Its protein is CASWMTLPYEQYF.

The chain combines TRBV27 with TRBJ1-1; D might be TRBD1 (5 bases). V lost 2 bases, J lost 11 bases, and 21 bases lay in between. This CDR3 has 15 residues. Germline loops: CDR1 MNHEY, CDR2 SMNVEV (reference sequence). The DNA of the CDR3 is TGTGCCAGCAGTTTAATCGCCGGACAAAAAAGATGGGCTTTCTTT. It is translated as CASSLIAGQKRWAFF.

This rearrangement joins TRBV11-2 to TRBJ2-6; TRBD2 aligns across 7 bases. Per germline, CDR1 SGHAT and CDR2 FQNNGV. CDR3 length: 16 amino acids. J was trimmed by 11 bases and V by 5 bases; bases with no gene match: 15. The CDR3 nucleotides read TGTGCCAGCAGCACGACTACCAGCGGGGTTAGTGACGTCCTGACTTTC. This translates into CASSTTTSGVSDVLTF.

This clone was recorded once. In DNA, the CDR3 is TGTGCCAGTAGCTCCCGCATCCAGGGGGTGGCAGATACGCAGTATTTT. It specifies CASSSRIQGVADTQYF. The chain employs TRBV19 and TRBJ2-3, with 7 nucleotides matching TRBD1. Germline V gene sequence: CDR1 LNHDA, CDR2 SQIVND (reference sequence). There are 16 residues in the CDR3. The V gene end was trimmed by 6 bases and the J gene end by 4 bases; junction bases not matched to a gene: 13.